This note documents a single T cell receptor beta chain sequence. cDNA carried unique molecular identifiers, and a universal primer site was added by template switching. TCRdb analysed the 5' RACE reads with MiXCR anew, one entry per CDR3 protein. The table shows some 790,000 distinct CDR3 sequences, with 15% to 20% occurring only once. The germline gives CDR1 SGHRS, CDR2 YFSETQ. The CDR3 totals 14 residues. V lost 4 bases to trimming and J lost 1 base, with 12 bases between them. This entry is derived from a study of identical twins. The same data also went into a second study, on T cells expressing NK-cell markers. That work adds: Dominant NKG2C+ clonotypes in about 6 donors made up about 1.0-7.0% of CD8+ T cells. Whether expanded NKG2C+ T cell clones were HCMV-specific remained unclear.

The chain links TRBV5-1 to TRBJ2-7, with D unclear. This sequence originates from a woman between 18 and 29 years old in good health. Sequencing used PBMCs. CDR3 loop: CASSIAGFSYEQYF. The DNA for the CDR3 is TGCGCCAGCAGCATCGCCGGGTTTTCCTACGAGCAGTACTTC.